A selection of T cell receptor beta chains follows, all from one sample in a study of shared clonotypes between healthy human individuals. Sequencing was performed with immunoSEQ multiplex PCR; in TCRdb, only in-frame clones are kept and a portion is missing. The sample has about 2.2 million clones; around 93% are singletons. The sequenced material came from naive CD8+ T cells from PBMCs. The source is a man between 18 and 35 years old in good health. Some clones in this sample may be carry-over from other donors' samples. CDR3s include the opening cysteine and the closing phenylalanine or tryptophan. Each record gives: clone size, D gene, J gene, V gene, CDR3 protein, CDR3 DNA. The D gene is left open where the match is weak. Size is omitted from some rows. Given values are once, few, many or a class for expanded clones.

clone size: -; D gene: -; J gene: TRBJ2-5; V gene: TRBV28; CDR3 protein: CASRSLGTQYF; CDR3 DNA: TGTGCCAGCAGAAGTTTAGGGACCCAGTACTTC
clone size: -; D gene: -; J gene: TRBJ1-1; V gene: TRBV11-2; CDR3 protein: CASRPRGGKPEAFF; CDR3 DNA: TGTGCCAGCAGGCCTAGGGGGGGAAAGCCTGAAGCTTTCTTT
clone size: -; D gene: -; J gene: TRBJ2-1; V gene: TRBV20-1; CDR3 protein: CSAKEYGEQFF; CDR3 DNA: TGCAGTGCCAAGGAGTATGGTGAGCAGTTCTTC
clone size: -; D gene: -; J gene: TRBJ1-1; V gene: TRBV27; CDR3 protein: CASTSAGNTEAFF; CDR3 DNA: TGTGCCAGCACTTCCGCTGGGAACACTGAAGCTTTCTTT
clone size: once; D gene: -; J gene: TRBJ2-2; V gene: TRBV15; CDR3 protein: CATSSPESGESANTGELFF; CDR3 DNA: TGTGCCACCAGCAGCCCCGAGTCCGGGGAATCAGCGAACACCGGGGAGCTGTTTTTT
clone size: -; D gene: -; J gene: TRBJ2-4; V gene: TRBV5-1; CDR3 protein: CASSLWVGRENIQYF; CDR3 DNA: TGCGCCAGCAGCTTGTGGGTTGGGCGGGAAAACATTCAGTACTTC
clone size: -; D gene: -; J gene: TRBJ2-7; V gene: TRBV2; CDR3 protein: CASRTRDTLYEQYF; CDR3 DNA: TGTGCCAGCAGGACACGGGACACCCTCTACGAGCAGTACTTC
clone size: -; D gene: -; J gene: TRBJ2-7; V gene: TRBV6-1; CDR3 protein: CASSRGAPPPYEQYF; CDR3 DNA: TGTGCCAGCAGTCGAGGGGCCCCACCCCCCTACGAGCAGTACTTC
clone size: -; D gene: -; J gene: TRBJ2-3; V gene: TRBV6-6; CDR3 protein: CASSHLLPGPASQYF; CDR3 DNA: TGTGCCAGCAGCCACCTATTGCCGGGCCCCGCGTCGCAGTATTTT
clone size: -; D gene: -; J gene: TRBJ1-4; V gene: TRBV18; CDR3 protein: CASSPRGEKLFF; CDR3 DNA: TGTGCCAGCTCACCCAGGGGTGAAAAACTGTTTTTT
clone size: -; D gene: -; J gene: TRBJ2-5; V gene: TRBV30; CDR3 protein: CAWSVRGDETQYF; CDR3 DNA: TGTGCCTGGAGTGTAAGAGGGGATGAGACCCAGTACTTC
clone size: -; D gene: -; J gene: TRBJ2-7; V gene: TRBV11-2; CDR3 protein: CASSLVSLGGNEQYF; CDR3 DNA: TGTGCCAGCAGCTTAGTCTCTCTGGGGGGAAACGAGCAGTACTTC
clone size: -; D gene: TRBD2; J gene: TRBJ2-1; V gene: TRBV5-4; CDR3 protein: CASSLNPGLAVYNEQFF; CDR3 DNA: TGTGCCAGCAGCTTGAACCCTGGACTAGCGGTCTACAATGAGCAGTTCTTC
clone size: -; D gene: -; J gene: TRBJ2-1; V gene: TRBV28; CDR3 protein: CASQRGGEQFF; CDR3 DNA: TGTGCCAGCCAGAGAGGGGGTGAGCAGTTCTTC
clone size: -; D gene: -; J gene: TRBJ2-7; V gene: TRBV27; CDR3 protein: CASGIGTSYEQYF; CDR3 DNA: TGTGCCAGCGGTATCGGGACCTCCTACGAGCAGTACTTC
clone size: once; D gene: -; J gene: TRBJ2-7; V gene: TRBV5-4; CDR3 protein: CASSLGSPGTTYEQYF; CDR3 DNA: TGTGCCAGCAGCTTGGGATCTCCGGGTACTACCTACGAGCAGTACTTC
clone size: few; D gene: -; J gene: TRBJ1-1; V gene: TRBV30; CDR3 protein: CAWSVHRNTEAFF; CDR3 DNA: TGTGCCTGGAGTGTGCACAGGAACACTGAAGCTTTCTTT
clone size: -; D gene: TRBD2; J gene: TRBJ2-1; V gene: TRBV4-1; CDR3 protein: CASSLTGLEGDEQFF; CDR3 DNA: TGCGCCAGCAGCCTGACTGGACTAGAAGGGGATGAGCAGTTCTTC
clone size: -; D gene: -; J gene: TRBJ2-7; V gene: TRBV6-1; CDR3 protein: CASSGRDGPYEQYF; CDR3 DNA: TGTGCCAGCAGTGGGCGGGACGGACCCTACGAGCAGTACTTC
clone size: -; D gene: TRBD2; J gene: TRBJ2-7; V gene: TRBV10-3; CDR3 protein: CAISESSKVAGLYEQYF; CDR3 DNA: TGTGCCATCAGTGAGTCAAGCAAAGTAGCGGGACTCTACGAGCAGTACTTC
clone size: -; D gene: TRBD2; J gene: TRBJ2-7; V gene: TRBV2; CDR3 protein: CASRYSSGSHEQYF; CDR3 DNA: TGTGCCAGCAGGTACTCTAGCGGGAGTCACGAGCAGTACTTC
clone size: -; D gene: TRBD1; J gene: TRBJ1-4; V gene: TRBV6-1; CDR3 protein: CASSELGQLNEKLFF; CDR3 DNA: TGTGCCAGCAGTGAGTTGGGACAGCTAAATGAAAAACTGTTTTTT
clone size: -; D gene: TRBD2; J gene: TRBJ2-3; V gene: TRBV7-8; CDR3 protein: CASSKRTSGSPDTQYF; CDR3 DNA: TGTGCCAGCAGCAAGAGGACTAGCGGGAGTCCAGATACGCAGTATTTT
clone size: -; D gene: -; J gene: TRBJ1-3; V gene: TRBV4-1; CDR3 protein: CASSTRVGNTIYF; CDR3 DNA: TGCGCCAGCAGCACCCGAGTTGGAAACACCATATATTTT
clone size: -; D gene: -; J gene: TRBJ1-1; V gene: TRBV10-3; CDR3 protein: CAISEAHREVTEAFF; CDR3 DNA: TGTGCCATCAGTGAGGCCCACAGGGAGGTGACTGAAGCTTTCTTT
clone size: -; D gene: TRBD2; J gene: TRBJ2-1; V gene: TRBV29-1; CDR3 protein: CSAQSREGVNEQFF; CDR3 DNA: TGCAGCGCCCAAAGCCGGGAGGGAGTCAATGAGCAGTTCTTC
clone size: -; D gene: -; J gene: TRBJ2-1; V gene: TRBV14; CDR3 protein: CASSQDPTALYNEQFF; CDR3 DNA: TGTGCCAGCAGCCAAGATCCGACGGCGTTGTACAATGAGCAGTTCTTC
clone size: -; D gene: TRBD1; J gene: TRBJ2-1; V gene: TRBV7-9; CDR3 protein: CASPTAGGPNEQFF; CDR3 DNA: TGTGCCAGCCCTACGGCAGGGGGTCCCAATGAGCAGTTCTTC
clone size: -; D gene: TRBD1; J gene: TRBJ2-7; V gene: TRBV13; CDR3 protein: CASSLARGQYGGMQEQYF; CDR3 DNA: TGTGCCAGCAGCTTAGCAAGGGGACAGTATGGAGGTATGCAAGAGCAGTACTTC
clone size: -; D gene: -; J gene: TRBJ2-3; V gene: TRBV28; CDR3 protein: CASSSLEGYRTDTQYF; CDR3 DNA: TGTGCCAGCAGTTCCCTCGAGGGATATCGCACAGATACGCAGTATTTT
clone size: once; D gene: -; J gene: TRBJ2-3; V gene: TRBV7-3; CDR3 protein: CASSLTGPDSTRYF; CDR3 DNA: TGTGCCAGCAGCTTAACGGGACCGGATAGTACCCGGTATTTT
clone size: -; D gene: -; J gene: TRBJ1-2; V gene: TRBV27; CDR3 protein: CASSLSNLGTRGGYTF; CDR3 DNA: TGTGCCAGCAGTTTATCGAATCTTGGGACCCGAGGAGGCTACACCTTC
clone size: once; D gene: -; J gene: TRBJ1-1; V gene: TRBV7-9; CDR3 protein: CASSFGSRVAFF; CDR3 DNA: TGTGCCAGCAGCTTCGGTTCCAGGGTTGCTTTCTTT
clone size: -; D gene: -; J gene: TRBJ2-1; V gene: TRBV27; CDR3 protein: CASSLATTTVHNEQFF; CDR3 DNA: TGTGCCAGCAGTTTGGCTACTACCACCGTCCACAATGAGCAGTTCTTC
clone size: -; D gene: TRBD1; J gene: TRBJ2-2; V gene: TRBV10-3; CDR3 protein: CAISEKGGPGELFF; CDR3 DNA: TGTGCCATCAGTGAGAAAGGGGGCCCCGGGGAGCTGTTTTTT
clone size: once; D gene: TRBD1; J gene: TRBJ2-5; V gene: TRBV28; CDR3 protein: CASSIPRGHARETQYF; CDR3 DNA: TGTGCCAGCAGTATCCCAAGGGGGCATGCGAGAGAGACCCAGTACTTC
clone size: -; D gene: TRBD1; J gene: TRBJ2-4; V gene: TRBV6-4; CDR3 protein: CASHHPTGALAKNIQYF; CDR3 DNA: TGTGCCAGCCACCACCCCACAGGGGCTCTAGCCAAAAACATTCAGTACTTC
clone size: -; D gene: -; J gene: TRBJ1-2; V gene: TRBV13; CDR3 protein: CASSPLKRGYTF; CDR3 DNA: TGTGCCAGCAGCCCCCTTAAGAGGGGCTACACCTTC
clone size: -; D gene: TRBD2; J gene: TRBJ2-1; V gene: TRBV19; CDR3 protein: CASSMGGTSYNEQFF; CDR3 DNA: TGTGCCAGTAGTATGGGGGGGACCTCCTACAATGAGCAGTTCTTC
clone size: -; D gene: -; J gene: TRBJ2-7; V gene: TRBV2; CDR3 protein: CASSETRPGPYEQYF; CDR3 DNA: TGTGCCAGCAGTGAAACTCGACCCGGACCCTACGAGCAGTACTTC
clone size: -; D gene: -; J gene: TRBJ1-2; V gene: TRBV4-3; CDR3 protein: CASSQDPVNYGYTF; CDR3 DNA: TGCGCCAGCAGCCAAGATCCAGTTAACTATGGCTACACCTTC
clone size: -; D gene: -; J gene: TRBJ2-3; V gene: TRBV7-9; CDR3 protein: CASSLESSQGGDTQYF; CDR3 DNA: TGTGCCAGCAGCTTAGAGAGTAGCCAAGGGGGAGATACGCAGTATTTT